This paragraph reports one T cell receptor (beta chain). This clone showed up just a few times. Its antigen is not yet known. Within one base of it there is no much larger clone, and no base qualities were kept. The library relied on the immunoSEQ multiplex PCR assay. A mixture of 60 forward primers for TCR Vbeta segments and 13 reverse primers for TCR Jbeta segments was used in the multiplex PCR. The CDR3 region of rearranged TCR beta genes was amplified from genomic DNA by a multiplex PCR assay. Amplified TCR beta libraries were sequenced as 87-base-pair reads on the Illumina HiSeq System. As for how the authors treated the data: A later analysis counted around 72 million unique TCR beta chains across the 650 to 700 repertoires, and around 9.9 million of these chains were shared by at least two donors. Raw reads were error-corrected and collapsed into unique sequences by a nearest-neighbor algorithm in which closely related sequences were merged to remove PCR and sequencing errors. CDR3 sequences were aligned to IMGT reference sequences to assign V, D and J gene segments. For a sequence to be retained, at least a six-nucleotide match to both a V gene segment and a J gene segment was required. Rearrangements were called productive when the CDR3 lacked stop codons and stayed in frame with V and J; all others were non-productive. Following IMGT convention, CDR3 was defined as the stretch from the second conserved V-encoded cysteine up to the conserved J-encoded phenylalanine. The earlier analysis of about 640 of the donors excluded any sequence lacking an unambiguous match to a single V gene segment. An earlier analysis of roughly 590 of the donors called V segments functional above 56.7% productive rearrangements and segregating when the between-donor standard deviation exceeded 5%. To diagnose cytomegalovirus status from the catalog of TCR beta chain sequences, a statistical classification framework was built. A later analysis assigned V and J genes by comparing TCR nucleotide sequences with IMGT/GENE-DB human TR gene sequences. The TCRdist pipeline was used in a later analysis to assign CDR3 sequences and most-parsimonious VDJ recombination scenarios. In a later analysis, each TCR beta chain was defined by its CDR3 amino acid sequence together with its V-gene family, and reads without a unique V-gene family were excluded. In a later analysis, fewer than 600 highly shared, low-generation-probability nucleotide sequences were removed to address suspected cross-contamination and a sequencing artifact. In a later analysis, a clonal expansion index for each public chain was calculated from normalized within-repertoire ranks of inferred template counts. A later analysis computed generation probabilities with a VDJ recombination model fitted to out-of-frame rearrangements, and checked the results against IGoR. A later analysis scored TCR-TCR, TCR-HLA and TCR-CMV co-occurrence with hypergeometric tests, applying a repertoire-size bias correction to TCR pairs. In a later analysis, false discovery rates were estimated by permuting HLA or CMV assignments 20 times. In a later analysis, co-occurring TCRs were grouped using DBSCAN, and TCRdist sequence similarity was added for clustering within HLA-allele-positive subsets. Repertoires with fewer than 30,000 or more than 120,000 public chains were left out of co-occurrence clustering, as were a handful of repertoires with anomalous nucleotide sharing. TCRdb provides this immuneACCESS table in a form limited to in-frame rearrangements. Some clones are lacking; in checked studies, under half of them reflect an unresolved V gene, and why the rest are absent is not known. That table furnishes V, J and clone size, whereas the DNA furnished D and trimming. The sample contains 95,000 to 150,000 clones, approximately 69% of them found a single time. The ten largest clones represent under 5% of the sample.

The CDR1 and CDR2 encoded by the germline V gene (reference sequence) are MNHEY and SMNVEV. The CDR3 numbers 14 residues from cysteine through phenylalanine. The CDR3 DNA has 42 bases and is translated from base 1. The junction shows trimming of 3 bases on V and 3 bases on J, plus 11 bases between the germline ends. This entry is derived from a study of cytomegalovirus exposure and HLA in healthy donors (dated by TCRdb to the late 2010s). As for the study more broadly: According to an earlier analysis of several hundred of the donors, 150 million to 200 million T cells yielded 95 million to 140 million unique TCR beta sequences and around 300 Gb of sequence data. An early release that covered about 600 HLA-typed donors contained approximately 290 gigabases of sequencing data and about 93 million unique TCR sequences. Of the 398 genotyped donors, 65% to 90% fell in the genetic ancestry cluster associated with self-reported Caucasian donors. The study aimed to test whether signatures of past pathogen exposure could be identified by cataloging public T cell receptors. The study used immunosequencing to profile the T cell repertoires of approximately 630 subjects and linked those repertoires to cytomegalovirus serostatus. In addition to the first cohort of around 670 subjects, a separate validation cohort of about 120 different subjects was used. To predict cytomegalovirus infection status, the study brought together high-throughput TCR immunosequencing, statistical association of individual TCRs with disease status, and machine learning. In a later analysis, previously published TCR beta repertoires from about 640 donors were re-analyzed and high-resolution HLA genotyping was added so that TCR occurrence patterns could be studied. Rather than drawing on any new phenotypic data, the later analysis identified candidate immune exposures from TCR beta sequences and the way those sequences occurred across donors. An earlier analysis of 587 of the donors used high-throughput TCR beta sequencing to judge whether each TCR beta V gene segment behaved as functional or pseudogenic. Alongside the repertoire data, information on donor age, sex, ethnicity and CMV serostatus was compiled. In a later genetic analysis, genome-wide SNP genotypes for about 65% of the 666 donors were used, and that subset was treated as a discovery cohort. All discovery cohort repertoires had been generated using a single sequencing platform. HLA typing included class I and class II loci at four-digit resolution. The number of donors typed differed by locus, with roughly 620-640 for A, B, C, DRB1 and DQB1, more than 500 for DQA1, over 600 for DPA1, and around 450 for DPB1. Roughly five DR-DQ haplotypes were handled as single units for association and clustering, since linkage in the cohort was strong. Among over 350 genotyped donors of the cohort, an average of 235,054 unique TCR beta nucleotide sequences were sequenced per donor, roughly a sixth of them non-productive.

What the research found in general, with its limitations: CMV serostatus was the only immune exposure information available for the cohort. It was suggested by the authors that the approach could potentially be generalized to other disease states and immunological phenotypes. Presence/absence analyses assumed roughly uniform sequencing depth across donors, an assumption that may not hold. When HLA alleles, especially DR and DQ, strongly co-occurred, attributing TCR associations to individual alleles was difficult. A later analysis found that HLA-associated TCR beta chains were more clonally expanded and had lower generation probabilities than equally common non-associated chains. A cluster of highly shared sequence variants was judged likely to represent a technical artifact of the sequencing pipeline. According to a later genetic analysis, donors in an Asian-associated ancestry cluster had fewer N-insertions in productive TCRs than the approximately 700-donor mean. A few of the identified cytomegalovirus-associated TCR beta chains were confirmed in vitro to be specific for cytomegalovirus antigens. A later analysis found that TCR association rates varied across HLA loci, with DRB1 alleles showing the most associated TCRs and HLA-C alleles the fewest. In an earlier analysis of approximately 600 of the donors, most TCR beta V segments were observed in productive rearrangements about 87% or about 30% of the time, broadly matching IMGT annotations. A later analysis associated roughly 17,000 TCR beta sequences with specific HLA alleles at a false discovery rate of 0.05. Because counts were too low, around 18 rarely observed V segments, including chromosome 9 orphons, were left out of the earlier analysis of 587 of the donors. In a later analysis, several top co-occurrence clusters were reported to appear linked to parvovirus B19, influenza, CMV and Epstein-Barr virus. Linkage disequilibrium might explain the correlated functional status among segregating V segments, but an unknown experimental factor could not be ruled out. In this cohort, only TCR beta chains were sequenced, and detectable features were limited by the absence of alpha or paired-chain data. Cytomegalovirus status was reported to be diagnosed by the classifier with high specificity and sensitivity in both the original and validation cohorts. The study gave a list of about 160 TCR beta chains associated with cytomegalovirus. A further reported finding was that TCR beta sequences accurately predicted the HLA-A and HLA-B alleles for most subjects in the first cohort. A later genetic analysis associated a missense DCLRE1C variant with V-gene and J-gene trimming of TCR beta chains, and an independent cohort replicated the association. Because some donors lacked HLA typing at each locus, the association tests relied only on the typed subset. A later analysis found that most CMV-associated TCR beta chains appeared HLA-restricted, with HLA associations seemingly driven largely by CMV exposure. The 87-base-pair reads could not distinguish some IMGT-functional V segments, including TRBV6-2 and TRBV6-3, so those segments were excluded. Most TCR sequences were observed very rarely across donors, whereas some public TCRs were present in many individuals.

The cohort was made up of about 610 healthy bone marrow donors. At the time of sampling, every cohort member was nominally healthy, though immune exposures that went unrecorded were likely present. The donor was CMV seropositive and was included in the group of around 300 seropositive cohort members. A peripheral blood sample was provided by each donor, and peripheral blood mononuclear cells were used for TCR beta sequencing. Genomic DNA was extracted from the blood cell samples with the Qiagen DNeasy Blood Extraction Kit. This TCR was sampled from a man aged 35 to 55 in good health and CMV-seropositive. The chain employs TRBV27 and TRBJ1-2; tentative D gene TRBD1, with 5 bases matching. The sequencing input was PBMCs. CDR3 loop: CASSFMGRDYGYTF. The DNA reads as follows: TGTGCCAGCAGTTTTATGGGCAGGGACTATGGCTACACCTTC.